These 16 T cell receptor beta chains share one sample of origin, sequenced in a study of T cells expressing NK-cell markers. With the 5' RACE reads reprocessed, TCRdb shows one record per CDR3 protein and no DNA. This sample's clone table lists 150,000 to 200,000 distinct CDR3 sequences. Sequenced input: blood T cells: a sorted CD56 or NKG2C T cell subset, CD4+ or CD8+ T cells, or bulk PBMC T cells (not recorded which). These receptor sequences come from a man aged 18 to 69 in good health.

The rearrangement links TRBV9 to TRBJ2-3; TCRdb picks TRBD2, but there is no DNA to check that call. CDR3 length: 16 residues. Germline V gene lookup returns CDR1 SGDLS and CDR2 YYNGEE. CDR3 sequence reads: CASSVGGGALVDTQYF.

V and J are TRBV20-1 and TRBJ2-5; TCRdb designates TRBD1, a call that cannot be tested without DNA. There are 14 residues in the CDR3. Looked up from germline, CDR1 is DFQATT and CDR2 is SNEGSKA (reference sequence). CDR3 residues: CSASIGGGQETQYF.

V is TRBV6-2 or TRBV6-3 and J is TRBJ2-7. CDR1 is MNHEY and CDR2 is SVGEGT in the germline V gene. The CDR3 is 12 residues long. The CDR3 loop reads CASSYSSYRWYF.

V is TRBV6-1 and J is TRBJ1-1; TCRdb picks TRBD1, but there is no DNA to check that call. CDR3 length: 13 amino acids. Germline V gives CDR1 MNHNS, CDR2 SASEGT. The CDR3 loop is CASSMTGPTEAFF.

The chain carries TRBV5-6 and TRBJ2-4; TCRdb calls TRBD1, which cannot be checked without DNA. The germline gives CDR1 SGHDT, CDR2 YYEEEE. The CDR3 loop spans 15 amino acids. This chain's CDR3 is CASRTWGGFKNIQYF.

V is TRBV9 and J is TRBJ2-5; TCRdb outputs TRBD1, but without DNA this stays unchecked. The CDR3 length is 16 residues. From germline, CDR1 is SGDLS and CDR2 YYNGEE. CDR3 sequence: CASSVASGAGQETQYF.

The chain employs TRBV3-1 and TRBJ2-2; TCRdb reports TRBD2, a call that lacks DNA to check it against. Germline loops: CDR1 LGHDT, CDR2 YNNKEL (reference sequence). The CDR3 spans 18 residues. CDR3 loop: CASSHLRGSGANTGELFF. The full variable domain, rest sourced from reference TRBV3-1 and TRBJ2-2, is DTAVSQTPKYLVTQMGNDKSIKCEQNLGHDTMYWYKQDSKKFLKIMFSYNNKELIINETVPNRFSPKSPDKAHLNLHINSLELGDSAVYFCASSHLRGSGANTGELFFGEGSRLTVL.

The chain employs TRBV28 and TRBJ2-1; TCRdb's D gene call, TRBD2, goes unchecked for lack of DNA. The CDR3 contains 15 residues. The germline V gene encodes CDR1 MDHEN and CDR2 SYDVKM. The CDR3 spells CASSWTSSSYNEQFF.

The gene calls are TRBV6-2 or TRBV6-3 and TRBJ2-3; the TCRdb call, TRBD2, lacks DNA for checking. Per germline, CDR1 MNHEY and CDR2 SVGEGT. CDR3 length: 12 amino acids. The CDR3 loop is CATSEGSDTQYF.

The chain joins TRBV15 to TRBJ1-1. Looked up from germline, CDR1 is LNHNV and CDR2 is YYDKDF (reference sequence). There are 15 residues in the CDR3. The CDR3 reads CATSTTGMMNTEAFF.

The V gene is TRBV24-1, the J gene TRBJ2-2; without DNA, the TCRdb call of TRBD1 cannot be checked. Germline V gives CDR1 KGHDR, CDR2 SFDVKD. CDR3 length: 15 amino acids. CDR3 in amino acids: CATSDFTGNTGELFF.

The CDR3 sequence: CASSLNRGLSYGYTF. The chain is built from TRBV27 and TRBJ1-2; without DNA, the TCRdb call of TRBD1 cannot be checked. Looked up from germline, CDR1 is MNHEY and CDR2 is SMNVEV (reference sequence). The CDR3 has 15 amino acids.

The CDR3: CASSLFRQETQYF. The rearrangement joins TRBV7-8 to TRBJ2-5. The CDR3 sequence is 13 residues long. CDR1 is SGHVS and CDR2 is FQNEAQ in the germline V gene.

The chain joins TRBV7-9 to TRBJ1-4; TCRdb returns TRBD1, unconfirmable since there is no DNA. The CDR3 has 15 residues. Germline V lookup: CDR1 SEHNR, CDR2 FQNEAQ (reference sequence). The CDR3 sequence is CASSEGQDYNEKLFF.

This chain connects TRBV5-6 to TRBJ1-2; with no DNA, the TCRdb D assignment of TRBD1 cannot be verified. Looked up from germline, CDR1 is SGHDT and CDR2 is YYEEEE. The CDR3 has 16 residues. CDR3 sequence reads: CASSDGGTGGVRGYTF.

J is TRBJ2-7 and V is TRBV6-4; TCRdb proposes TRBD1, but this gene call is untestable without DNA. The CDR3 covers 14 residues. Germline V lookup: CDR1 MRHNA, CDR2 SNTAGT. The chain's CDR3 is CARSAQTGAYEQYF.